Listed here are 26 T cell receptor beta chains from one sample, sequenced in a study of post-analysis software for immune sequencing data. The study's findings and limits: Patients had higher frequencies than controls of about five TRBV segments, including TRBV5-6, TRBV5-1 and TRBV20-1.

Their antigens are not known. Unique molecular identifiers were carried by the TCR beta cDNA libraries. TCRdb called the PCR reads again in MiXCR, with one record for every CDR3 protein. This repertoire shows 700,000 to 900,000 distinct CDR3 sequences, roughly 46% found once; its top ten account for roughly 5.2%. Sequencing input: blood. The receptors were gathered from a girl between 10 and 17 years old with multiple sclerosis.

The V and J genes are TRBV6-1 and TRBJ2-3; 10 positions agree with TRBD2. The CDR3 sequence is 16 residues long. V trimming: 0 bases; J trimming: 4 bases; junction bases outside the gene matches: 4. Germline assignment: CDR1 MNHNS and CDR2 SASEGT. Here the CDR3 reads CASSEATSGTADTQYF. CDR3 bases: TGTGCCAGCAGTGAAGCTACTAGCGGGACCGCAGATACGCAGTATTTT.

This clonotype was recorded at least ten times. The chain is built from TRBV29-1 and TRBJ2-4; 15 bases are shared with TRBD2. CDR1 and CDR2 (germline): SQVTM, ANQGSEA. The CDR3 is 14 residues long. Trimming at V came to 7 bases and at J to 7 bases, leaving 5 bases not matched to a gene. The CDR3 here is CSATGLAGGNIQYF. The CDR3 region has the DNA TGCAGCGCGACGGGACTAGCGGGAGGCAACATTCAGTACTTC.

The chain couples TRBV7-9 to TRBJ2-1; no reliable D call. The CDR3 is 13 residues long. The V and J ends lost 5 bases and 7 bases respectively, with 12 bases between them. From germline, CDR1 is SEHNR and CDR2 FQNEAQ (reference sequence). The CDR3 region has the DNA TGTGCCAGCAGCGCTGTTAAGAAGAATGAGCAGTTCTTC. Translating it yields CASSAVKKNEQFF. The full variable domain, rest sourced from reference TRBV7-9 and TRBJ2-1, is DTGVSQNPRHKITKRGQNVTFRCDPISEHNRLYWYRQTLGQGPEFLTYFQNEAQLEKSRLLSDRFSAERPKGSFSTLEIQRTEQGDSAMYLCASSAVKKNEQFFGPGTRLTVL.

The table lists this clonotype with a few counts. This chain connects TRBV20-1 to TRBJ2-7; TRBD1 matches 9 bases. The germline CDR1 and CDR2 sequences are DFQATT and SNEGSKA (reference sequence). The CDR3 length is 16 residues. The J segment lost 2 bases and the V segment lost 6 bases, leaving 14 bases of the junction unmatched. CDR3 in DNA: TGCAGTGCGGAGGGGGGACAGGGAAGGTTTACCTACGAGCAGTACTTC. It is translated as CSAEGGQGRFTYEQYF.

The V call is TRBV4-1, the J call TRBJ2-7; 8 nucleotides align to TRBD2. This CDR3 is built from 15 residues. The germline CDR1 and CDR2 sequences are MGHRA and YSYEKL. J was trimmed by 0 bases and V by 1 base; bases with no gene match: 2. Here the CDR3 DNA reads TGCGCCAGCAGCCAAGCTAGCGGGTACTCCTACGAGCAGTACTTC. It translates to CASSQASGYSYEQYF.

This chain links TRBV14 with TRBJ2-1; D is unresolved. Germline loops: CDR1 SGHDN, CDR2 FVKESK. Trimming left V 5 bases short and J 3 bases short, with 5 bases between. This CDR3 has 12 amino acids. Written as DNA, the CDR3 is TGTGCCAGCAGCATTAGCTACAATGAGCAGTTCTTC. It encodes CASSISYNEQFF.

This clonotype was seen only a few times. The chain recombines TRBV4-3 with TRBJ2-3, with 9 bases fitting TRBD1. With V trimmed by 4 bases and J by 6 bases, 11 bases remained unmatched. The CDR3 length is 16 residues. Germline loops: CDR1 LGHNA, CDR2 YSLEER. CDR3 sequence: CASSRDRVGGLDTQYF. The CDR3 DNA sequence: TGCGCCAGCAGCCGGGACAGGGTTGGAGGTTTGGATACGCAGTATTTT.

This clonotype was seen a handful of times. The chain recombines TRBV6-2 or TRBV6-3 with TRBJ2-5, with a weak D call TRBD2 (6 bases). The V end lost 5 bases, the J end lost 5 bases, and 12 bases lay between the germline ends. The CDR3 runs to 13 residues. The germline gives CDR1 MNHEY, CDR2 SVGEGT. The CDR3 loop is CASSGTQIETQYF. CDR3 sequence (DNA): TGTGCCAGCAGTGGGACTCAAATTGAGACCCAGTACTTC.

This clonotype was detected only a few times. The chain uses TRBV6-6 and TRBJ2-3, with D tentatively TRBD1 or TRBD2 (5 bases each). The germline gives CDR1 MNHNY, CDR2 SVGAGI (reference sequence). V was trimmed by 5 bases and J by 2 bases, leaving 14 bases between them. CDR3 length: 15 amino acids. The CDR3 DNA sequence: TGTGCCAGCAGTATAGGGGAGTGGCTCACAGATACGCAGTATTTT. This sequence encodes CASSIGEWLTDTQYF.

The chain uses TRBV29-1 and TRBJ2-7; D is perhaps TRBD2 (8 bases). The J call may be faulty, since TRBJ2-5 better matches the DNA end. Germline lookup yields CDR1 SQVTM and CDR2 ANQGSEA. The CDR3 covers 14 residues. CDR3 loop: CSVDSGKGAWTQYF. Here the CDR3 DNA reads TGCAGCGTTGATAGCGGGAAGGGGGCTTGGACCCAGTACTTC.

This clonotype was counted between two and nine times. This chain links TRBV6-1 with TRBJ2-2; D is unclear. V was trimmed by 6 bases and J by 1 base, leaving 6 bases between them. The germline V gene encodes CDR1 MNHNS and CDR2 SASEGT. The CDR3 is 13 residues long. CDR3 residues: CASSRKNTGELFF. CDR3 coding DNA: TGTGCCAGCAGCCGGAAGAACACCGGGGAGCTGTTTTTT.

This clonotype was found a few times. The chain links TRBV11-2 to TRBJ2-7, with 8 positions matching TRBD1. J gave up 6 bases and V 1 base, and 5 bases lay outside the gene matches. Germline V lookup: CDR1 SGHAT, CDR2 FQNNGV. CDR3 length: 14 residues. The DNA of the CDR3 is TGTGCCAGCAGCTTAGGCGGGACAGGCTTCGAGCAGTACTTC. It codes for CASSLGGTGFEQYF. Drawing the rest from reference TRBV11-2 and TRBJ2-7, the complete variable domain is EAGVAQSPRYKIIEKRQSVAFWCNPISGHATLYWYQQILGQGPKLLIQFQNNGVVDDSQLPKDRFSAERLKGVDSTLKIQPAKLEDSAVYLCASSLGGTGFEQYFGPGTRLTVT.

The V and J genes are TRBV25-1 and TRBJ1-4; D is ambiguous. V was cut by 6 bases and J by 8 bases, with 10 bases left in between. The germline gives CDR1 MGHDK, CDR2 SYGVNS. The CDR3 loop spans 12 amino acids. The DNA of the CDR3 is TGTGCCAGCAGGGACTTTGGCGAAAAACTGTTTTTT. Translating gives CASRDFGEKLFF.

The rearrangement links TRBV13 to TRBJ1-6; D is undetermined. V was trimmed by 5 bases and J by 7 bases, leaving 12 bases between them. CDR1 and CDR2 (germline): PRHDT, FYEKMQ (reference sequence). The CDR3 is 14 amino acids. CDR3 coding DNA: TGTGCCAGCAGCAAAGCTACGGCGAATTCACCCCTCCACTTT. Its translation is CASSKATANSPLHF.

As regards this clonotype: One end of the junction is discordant with germline, which a read error may explain. V and J are TRBV27 and TRBJ2-5; D is perhaps TRBD1 or TRBD2 (5 bases each). The CDR3 extends over 16 amino acids. Looked up from germline, CDR1 is MNHEY and CDR2 is SMNVEV (reference sequence). The CDR3 region is CTSSPHEGPLQETQYF. CDR3 sequence (DNA): TGTACCAGCAGCCCCCATGAGGGGCCCTTACAAGAGACCCAGTACTTC.

The rearrangement links TRBV6-5 to TRBJ1-1; TRBD1 is a possible D gene (6 bases). The CDR3 has 17 residues. Looked up from germline, CDR1 is MNHEY and CDR2 is SVGAGI. Trimming stripped 2 bases from V and 5 bases from J, with 21 bases between. The CDR3 DNA is TGTGCCAGCAGTTACAGATTAGGGACATCGCTGGAGACTGAAGCTTTCTTT. It codes for CASSYRLGTSLETEAFF.

This clonotype appeared a few times. CDR3 residues: CASSLEAGAVYEQFF. The CDR3 region has the DNA TGCGCCAGCAGCTTGGAGGCGGGAGCTGTTTATGAGCAGTTCTTC. The chain uses TRBV5-1 and TRBJ2-1, with 7 bases lining up with TRBD2. Trimming cost V 0 bases and J 8 bases; bases outside gene matches: 8. CDR3 length equals 15 residues. The germline gives CDR1 SGHRS, CDR2 YFSETQ.

V and J are TRBV4-3 and TRBJ2-2, with D possibly matching TRBD2 (6 bases). The CDR3 sequence is 12 residues long. Between the trimmed V and J ends, which lost 6 bases and 4 bases, there was a span of 6 bases. Looked up from germline, CDR1 is LGHNA and CDR2 is YSLEER. CDR3 residues: CASREGTGELFF. The CDR3 DNA reads TGCGCCAGCAGGGAGGGCACCGGGGAGCTGTTTTTT.

This chain uses TRBV24-1 with TRBJ2-3; weak D call: TRBD1 (8 bases). CDR3 length: 14 amino acids. Germline V gene sequence: CDR1 KGHDR, CDR2 SFDVKD. V lost 4 bases, J lost 9 bases, and 16 bases lay in between. CDR3 sequence: CATSDQDRGGTQYF. The DNA of the CDR3 is TGTGCCACCAGTGACCAAGACAGGGGAGGGACGCAGTATTTT.

This clonotype showed up just a few times. The rearrangement links TRBV12-3 or TRBV12-4 to TRBJ2-5; TRBD2 is a possible D gene (5 bases). The CDR3 extends over 14 amino acids. The V gene lost 3 bases and the J gene lost 11 bases, with 19 bases spanning the gap. The CDR3 coding sequence is TGTGCCAGCAGTTTTGCCTTCGGGGTCTCTGAGCAGTACTTC. It codes for CASSFAFGVSEQYF.

The V and J genes are TRBV20-1 and TRBJ1-5; possible D gene TRBD1, 5 bases. This CDR3 contains 13 residues. The V end was cut by 4 bases, the J end by 5 bases, with 12 bases between. The germline gives CDR1 DFQATT, CDR2 SNEGSKA (reference sequence). The CDR3 region is CSAKGTEYQPQHF. The CDR3 nucleotides read TGCAGTGCTAAAGGGACCGAATATCAGCCCCAGCATTTT.

The table lists this clonotype with a few counts. The rearrangement joins TRBV9 to TRBJ1-2, with D perhaps matching TRBD1 (5 bases). Trimming took off 0 bases at V and 4 bases at J, with 16 bases between the two ends. Germline-derived CDR1 and CDR2 are SGDLS and YYNGEE. CDR3 length: 16 amino acids. The CDR3 loop reads CASSVDGGGDAYGYTF. The CDR3 DNA follows: TGTGCCAGCAGCGTAGATGGCGGGGGGGATGCCTATGGCTACACCTTC.

Worth noting for this clonotype: Sequence at one end of the junction differs from germline and may be a read error. This rearrangement joins TRBV29-1 to TRBJ2-5; D could derive from TRBD1 or TRBD2 (5 bases each). This CDR3 has 15 amino acids. The germline CDR1 and CDR2 sequences are SQVTM and ANQGSEA. The CDR3 spells CNVDGPEGPQETQYF. The DNA of the CDR3 is TGCAACGTTGATGGGCCCGAGGGGCCCCAAGAGACCCAGTACTTC.

The chain recombines TRBV12-3 or TRBV12-4 with TRBJ2-5; 8 positions match TRBD1. Trimming cost V 2 bases and J 9 bases; bases outside gene matches: 14. The CDR3 length is 16 residues. CDR3 DNA sequence: TGTGCCAGCAGTTTAAGGCGCGGACAGGGACGTGGGGCCCAGTACTTC. It encodes CASSLRRGQGRGAQYF.

A few counts support this clonotype. This chain uses TRBV7-9 with TRBJ2-5; possible D gene TRBD2, 6 bases. CDR1 and CDR2 (germline): SEHNR, FQNEAQ (reference sequence). The ends were cut back, 0 bases at V and 11 bases at J, with 31 bases in the middle. The CDR3 has 19 residues. The CDR3 region is CASSLARFRGVEPRGEQYF. The DNA for the CDR3 is TGTGCCAGCAGCTTAGCGCGGTTTCGCGGGGTTGAGCCTAGAGGGGAGCAGTACTTC.

CDR3 region: CASSPPPEWDGEGEETQYF. In nucleotides, the CDR3 is TGTGCCAGCAGCCCCCCCCCCGAGTGGGATGGAGAAGGGGAAGAGACCCAGTACTTC. V usage is TRBV7-9 and J usage is TRBJ2-5; TRBD1 is a possible D gene (5 bases). Trimming stripped 5 bases from V and 3 bases from J, with 28 bases between. The germline V gene has CDR1 SEHNR and CDR2 FQNEAQ (reference sequence). The CDR3 sequence is 19 residues long.